This paragraph reports one TCR beta chain. Looked up from germline, CDR1 is SGHDN and CDR2 is FVKESK. The V and J ends lost 2 bases and 8 bases, in that order; junction bases with no gene match: 9. The length of the CDR3 is 16 residues. The record originates from a study of blood T cell repertoires in COVID-19. Assay used: immunoSEQ multiplex PCR; TCRdb lists only in-frame clones, some missing. The data show about 160,000 clones, approximately 83% seen once. The V call is TRBV14, the J call TRBJ2-3; 11 bases align to TRBD1. This TCR was sampled from a woman aged 55-69 years with acute or convalescent COVID-19. Specimen: peripheral blood. For the CDR3, the DNA is TGTGCCAGCAGCCAAATCGGGACAGGGGGTGTTGGTACGCAGTATTTT. Protein: CASSQIGTGGVGTQYF.